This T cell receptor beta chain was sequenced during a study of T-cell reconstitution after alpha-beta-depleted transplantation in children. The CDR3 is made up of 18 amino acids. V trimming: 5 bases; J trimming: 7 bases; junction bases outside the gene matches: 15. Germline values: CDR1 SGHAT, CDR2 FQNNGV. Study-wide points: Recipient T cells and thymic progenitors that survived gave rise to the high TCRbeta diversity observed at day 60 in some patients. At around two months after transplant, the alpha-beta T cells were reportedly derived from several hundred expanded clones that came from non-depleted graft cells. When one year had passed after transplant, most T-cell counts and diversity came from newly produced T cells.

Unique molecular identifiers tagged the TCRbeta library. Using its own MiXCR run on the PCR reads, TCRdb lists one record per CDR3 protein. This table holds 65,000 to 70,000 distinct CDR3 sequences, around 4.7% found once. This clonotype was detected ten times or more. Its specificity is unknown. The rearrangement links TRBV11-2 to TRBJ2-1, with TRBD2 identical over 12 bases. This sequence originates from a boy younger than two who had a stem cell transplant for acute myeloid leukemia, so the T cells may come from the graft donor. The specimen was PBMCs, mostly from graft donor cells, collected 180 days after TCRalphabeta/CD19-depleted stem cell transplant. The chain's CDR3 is CASSPVPLAGGLVNEQFF. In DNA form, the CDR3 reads TGTGCCAGCAGCCCCGTTCCTCTAGCGGGGGGGCTAGTAAATGAGCAGTTCTTC.